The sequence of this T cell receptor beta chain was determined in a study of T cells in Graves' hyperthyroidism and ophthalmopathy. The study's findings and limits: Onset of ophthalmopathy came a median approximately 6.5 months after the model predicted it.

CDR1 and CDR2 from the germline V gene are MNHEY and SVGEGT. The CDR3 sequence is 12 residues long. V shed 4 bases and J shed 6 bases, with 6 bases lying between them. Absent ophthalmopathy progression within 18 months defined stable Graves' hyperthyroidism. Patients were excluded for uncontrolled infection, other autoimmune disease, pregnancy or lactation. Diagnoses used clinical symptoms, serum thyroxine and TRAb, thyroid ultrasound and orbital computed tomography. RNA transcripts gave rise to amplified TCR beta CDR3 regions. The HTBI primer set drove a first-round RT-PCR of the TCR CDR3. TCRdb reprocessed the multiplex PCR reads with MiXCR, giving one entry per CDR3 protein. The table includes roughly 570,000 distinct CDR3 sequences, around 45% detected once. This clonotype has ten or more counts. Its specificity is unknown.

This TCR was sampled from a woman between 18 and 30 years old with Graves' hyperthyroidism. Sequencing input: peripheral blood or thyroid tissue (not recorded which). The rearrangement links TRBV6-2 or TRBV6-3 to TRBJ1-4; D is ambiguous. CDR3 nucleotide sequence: TGTGCCAGCAGTTTCCAAGATGAAAAACTGTTTTTT. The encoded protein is CASSFQDEKLFF.